This T cell receptor beta chain was observed in a study of immune cell composition in non-small cell lung cancer (dated 2017 in TCRdb). Broadly, across the study: To assign histologic subtype, which was mostly lung adenocarcinoma or squamous cell carcinoma, H&E was combined with p63, CK5, Napsin A and TTF-1 immunohistochemistry. A handful of tumour specimens with TCR-beta data were of rare histological subtypes and were excluded from the subtype comparisons. Supplementary cohort #1, about eleven lung adenocarcinoma cases, had paired tumour/lung TCR-beta sequencing and TIL populations generated to assess tumour reactivity. Adaptive Biotechnologies TCR-beta sequencing was carried out on a few dozen paired NSCLC tumour and non-adjacent lung specimens, as well as on approximately 26 tumour-only specimens. Findings and caveats that apply to the study as a whole: Smoking pack-years did not significantly correlate with tumour TCR-beta clonality. Across 10 or so adenocarcinoma cases, the maximal tumour-associated clone frequency showed a strong correlation with TIL tumour reactivity, but overall clonality showed no such correlation. Nearly half of NSCLC cases had tumour-associated clones >0.5%, found in 33% of adenocarcinomas compared with approximately 77% of squamous carcinomas. Significantly higher Top 10 clone scores and productive clonality were observed in lung squamous cell carcinoma than in lung adenocarcinoma tumours. The reactivity cohort included only around eleven cases, and whether tumour-reactive clones share sequences with the dominant in vivo tumour-associated clones was not shown.

From cysteine to phenylalanine, the CDR3 is 16 amino acids long. Only the CDR3 DNA is retained, 48 bases long and in frame from the first base. The germline V gene provides CDR1 SGHRS and CDR2 YFSETQ. V drops 2 bases and J drops 0 bases, leaving 15 bases in between. TCR-beta CDR3 regions were amplified from genomic DNA by a two-step multiplex PCR, with the second step adding Illumina-compatible adaptors. TCR-beta immunosequencing was performed on an Illumina platform as a commercial immunoSEQ service. Per the source publication's procedure: Repertoires were described by productive clonality and by Top 10 Clones, which is the percentage of T-cell templates coming from the ten most frequent sequences. Values for productive clonality spanned 0 to 1, where a value of 1 indicated a monoclonal population. Sequences comprising at least 0.1% of tumour T-cell templates but absent from matched non-adjacent lung were defined as tumour-associated clones and were identified via log10 scatter plots. Student's t-tests were used for two-group comparisons, ANOVA for comparisons across stages, and linear regression for relationships, with analyses done in GraphPad Prism7 and R. Not all clones reach the TCRdb copy of this immuneACCESS table, which keeps in-frame sequences only. Checked studies attribute under half of the gap to unresolved V genes and leave the rest unexplained. Clonal size and the V and J genes are those of that table, whereas D and trimming came from the DNA. The sample data list 10,000 or so clones, and roughly 80% of these were observed just once. About 9% of the sample goes to the ten largest clones.

From frozen aliquots of unsorted single-cell suspensions, genomic DNA was isolated using the QIAamp DNA kit. The tumour samples consisted of surgically resected non-small cell lung cancer tissue. Tissues were received within 2 hours of resection and were immediately processed into single-cell suspensions. Tissue was mechanically dissociated and enzymatically digested with DNase I, collagenase I and hyaluronidase for approximately 32 minutes at 37 °C, then filtered and RBC-lysed. This clone was counted between two and nine times. It lacks a known antigen. No much larger clonotype is one base removed from it; base qualities were not supplied.

The sequence came from a human donor with non-small cell lung cancer. The source material was lung tumor tissue. The chain employs TRBV5-1 and TRBJ2-7; the D gene is possibly TRBD1, with 6 bases matching. The DNA is as follows: TGCGCCAGCAGCTTACTCCCGGGACAAAGCTCCTACGAGCAGTACTTC. Protein translation: CASSLLPGQSSYEQYF.